Below, 26 T cell receptor beta chains from the same sample are listed, as sequenced in a study of cytomegalovirus exposure and HLA in healthy donors (dated by TCRdb to about 2017). Library generation was performed with the immunoSEQ multiplex PCR assay. The multiplex PCR relied on a mix of 60 forward primers for TCR Vbeta segments and 13 reverse primers for TCR Jbeta segments. TCRdb took this table from immuneACCESS and kept in-frame rearrangements with V and J called. Such tables lack part of the clones; where checked against another copy, unresolved V genes explain under half of the gap, and the rest is unexplained. This sample holds 130,000 or so clones; more than 60% were observed only once. Together, the top ten hold 2.1% of the sample. Sequenced: PBMCs. The origin of the receptors is a woman in her thirties or forties in good health and CMV-seropositive.

The rearrangement links TRBV18 to TRBJ1-1; D remains ambiguous. Germline values: CDR1 KGHSH, CDR2 LQKENI. V lost 8 bases and J lost 0, with 10 bases in between. The CDR3 contains 13 residues. Here the CDR3 reads CASPLDMNTEAFF. The CDR3 nucleotides read TGTGCCAGCCCACTCGACATGAACACTGAAGCTTTCTTT. The variable domain in full, completed from reference TRBV18 and TRBJ1-1, reads NAGVMQNPRHLVRRRGQEARLRCSPMKGHSHVYWYRQLPEEGLKFMVYLQKENIIDESGMPKERFSAEFPKEGPSILRIQQVVRGDSAAYFCASPLDMNTEAFFGQGTRLTVV.

This clone was picked up one time. J is TRBJ1-4 and V is TRBV7-2, with 7 bases aligning to TRBD1. The CDR3 sequence is 15 residues long. V lost 0 bases and J lost 7; bases outside the gene matches: 5. Germline-derived CDR1 and CDR2 are SGHTA and FQGNSA. This CDR3 is CASSLARGRPEKLFF. The CDR3 DNA reads TGTGCCAGCAGCTTAGCGAGGGGGCGACCTGAAAAACTGTTTTTT.

The V gene is TRBV25-1, the J gene TRBJ2-3; D is ambiguous. Germline CDR1 MGHDK, CDR2 SYGVNS. Trimming removed 7 bases at V and 0 bases at J, with 11 bases between. The CDR3 contains 14 residues. The chain's CDR3 is CASTLAASTDTQYF. CDR3 nucleotides: TGTGCCAGCACGCTTGCGGCTAGCACAGATACGCAGTATTTT. The full variable domain, rest sourced from reference TRBV25-1 and TRBJ2-3, is EADIYQTPRYLVIGTGKKITLECSQTMGHDKMYWYQQDPGMELHLIHYSYGVNSTEKGDLSSESTVSRIRTEHFPLTLESARPSHTSQYLCASTLAASTDTQYFGPGTRLTVL.

This rearrangement joins TRBV30 to TRBJ1-2; D is unclear. The length of the CDR3 is 13 residues. Per germline, CDR1 GTSNPN and CDR2 SVGIG (reference sequence). Trimming shortened V by 0 bases and J by 6 bases, and 11 bases separated the two germline ends. CDR3 amino acids: CAWSVLNVDGYTF. The CDR3 coding sequence is TGTGCCTGGAGTGTACTTAACGTAGATGGCTACACCTTC.

In this sample, this clone turned up a few times. The V call is TRBV9, the J call TRBJ1-1; D not certain. Trimming removed 5 bases from V and 4 bases from J, with 18 bases in between. The CDR3 sequence is 15 residues long. Germline assignment: CDR1 SGDLS and CDR2 YYNGEE. CDR3 amino acids: CASSQIAGMRTEAFF. CDR3 nucleotide sequence: TGTGCCAGCAGTCAGATCGCGGGGATGCGCACTGAAGCTTTCTTT. Full variable domain (remainder filled in from reference TRBV9 and TRBJ1-1): DSGVTQTPKHLITATGQRVTLRCSPRSGDLSVYWYQQSLDQGLQFLIQYYNGEERAKGNILERFSAQQFPDLHSELNLSSLELGDSALYFCASSQIAGMRTEAFFGQGTRLTVV.

The chain uses TRBV19 and TRBJ1-1; 7 bases are a match to TRBD1. CDR1 and CDR2 (germline): LNHDA, SQIVND (reference sequence). The CDR3 covers 13 residues. V trimming: 5 bases; J trimming: 5 bases; junction bases outside the gene matches: 5. This CDR3 reads CASSPDRVTEAFF. The CDR3 coding sequence is TGTGCCAGTAGTCCCGACAGGGTTACTGAAGCTTTCTTT.

The chain is built from TRBV7-6 and TRBJ2-3; tentative D call: TRBD1 (6 bases). Deletions cut 4 bases from V and 2 bases from J, with 19 bases between. CDR1 and CDR2 from the germline V gene are SGHVS and FNYEAQ. The CDR3 has 17 residues. CDR3 sequence (DNA): TGTGCCAGCAGCTCCTATACAGGGATGGAGGTCACAGATACGCAGTATTTT. It is translated as CASSSYTGMEVTDTQYF.

A remark on this clone: The junction differs from germline at one of its ends, possibly a read error. This rearrangement joins TRBV7-7 to TRBJ2-1; no clear D gene. The CDR3 sequence is 13 residues long. Germline V gene sequence: CDR1 SSHAT, CDR2 FNYEAQ (reference sequence). The CDR3 is CASSFDTYNEQFF. CDR3 bases: TGTGCTAGCAGCTTCGACACCTACAATGAGCAGTTCTTC.

This chain uses TRBV6-1 with TRBJ2-1, with D possibly TRBD1 on 6 matching bases. CDR3 length: 14 amino acids. In germline, CDR1 is MNHNS, CDR2 SASEGT. V was clipped by 5 bases and J by 6 bases, with 14 bases between them. The CDR3 nucleotides read TGTGCCAGCAGTATGACAGGCTATACCAATGAGCAGTTCTTC. Translating it yields CASSMTGYTNEQFF.

This chain connects TRBV7-2 to TRBJ2-7; the match to TRBD2 covers 8 bases. J lost 5 bases, V lost 0 bases, and 9 bases had no gene match. CDR1 SGHTA and CDR2 FQGNSA come from the germline V gene. The CDR3 runs to 16 residues. For the CDR3, the DNA is TGTGCCAGCAGCTTAGCGGCGGGGGGTAAGGCGCACGAGCAGTACTTC. Amino acids: CASSLAAGGKAHEQYF.

The chain employs TRBV7-9 and TRBJ2-3, with D unclear. V lost 5 bases, J lost 0 bases, and 9 bases lay in between. Germline CDR1 reads SEHNR; CDR2 reads FQNEAQ (reference sequence). The CDR3 loop spans 14 amino acids. The CDR3 here is CASSLVSSTDTQYF. CDR3 DNA sequence: TGTGCCAGCAGCCTTGTATCTAGCACAGATACGCAGTATTTT.

V gene TRBV6-1 combines with J gene TRBJ2-2; 11 bases are shared with TRBD2. Germline V gene data show CDR1 as MNHNS and CDR2 as SASEGT. The CDR3 totals 17 residues. Unmatched junction bases numbered 4, after V lost 4 bases and J lost 0 bases. The CDR3 nucleotides read TGTGCCAGCAGTGCCCTAGCGGGGGGTTCGAACACCGGGGAGCTGTTTTTT. Its translation: CASSALAGGSNTGELFF.

This chain uses TRBV28 with TRBJ1-5, with D maybe TRBD1 (5 bases). The CDR3 is made up of 13 amino acids. V was clipped by 3 bases and J by 7 bases, with 10 bases between them. The germline V gene has CDR1 MDHEN and CDR2 SYDVKM. This CDR3 reads CASSFQGDQPQHF. The DNA of the CDR3 is TGTGCCAGCAGTTTCCAGGGTGACCAGCCCCAGCATTTT. Combining the CDR3 with reference TRBV28 and TRBJ1-5 gives the whole variable domain DVKVTQSSRYLVKRTGEKVFLECVQDMDHENMFWYRQDPGLGLRLIYFSYDVKMKEKGDIPEGYSVSREKKERFSLILESASTNQTSMYLCASSFQGDQPQHFGDGTRLSIL.

The V and J genes are TRBV5-6 and TRBJ2-1; TRBD2 matches at 9 bases. The trim removed 3 bases at V and 0 bases at J, leaving 7 bases unmatched. Germline V gene sequence: CDR1 SGHDT, CDR2 YYEEEE. This CDR3 spans 17 amino acids. CDR3 nucleotide sequence: TGTGCCAGCAGCTCTCGGACTAGCGCGGACTCCTACAATGAGCAGTTCTTC. Its translation: CASSSRTSADSYNEQFF.

The chain links TRBV14 to TRBJ1-2, with TRBD1 matching 10 bases. The CDR3 sequence is 15 residues long. The J segment lost 4 bases and the V segment lost 4 bases, leaving 6 bases of the junction unmatched. CDR1 is SGHDN, CDR2 FVKESK, per germline. The CDR3 DNA is TGTGCCAGCAGCCTAAAGACAGGGGGCACCTATGGCTACACCTTC. Its protein product is CASSLKTGGTYGYTF.

The genes are TRBV30 and TRBJ1-5; perhaps TRBD1 as D (6 bases). Germline V gene lookup returns CDR1 GTSNPN and CDR2 SVGIG (reference sequence). Trimming shortened V by 1 base and J by 1 base, and 17 bases separated the two germline ends. This CDR3 spans 17 amino acids. CDR3 residues: CAWSETGGLGSNQPQHF. The CDR3 DNA reads TGTGCCTGGAGTGAGACAGGTGGTTTGGGAAGCAATCAGCCCCAGCATTTT.

The chain employs TRBV6-5 and TRBJ2-3; D unclear. The CDR3 loop spans 12 amino acids. The germline gives CDR1 MNHEY, CDR2 SVGAGI. V lost 5 bases, J lost 1 base, and 4 bases lay in between. The CDR3 nucleotides read TGTGCCAGCAGTCGGGGCACAGATACGCAGTATTTT. Residues: CASSRGTDTQYF.

This clone was seen once. V and J are TRBV6-5 and TRBJ2-5, with D perhaps matching TRBD1 (5 bases). The CDR3 is made up of 13 amino acids. With 1 base removed from V and 5 bases from J, the gap between germline ends came to 8 bases. Germline V CDR1 and CDR2: MNHEY, SVGAGI. CDR3 region: CASSYWGEETQYF. The CDR3 nucleotides are TGTGCCAGCAGTTACTGGGGCGAGGAGACCCAGTACTTC.

This clone appeared once. CDR3 protein: CASKHGTGNTEAFF. The CDR3 DNA sequence: TGTGCCAGCAAACATGGGACAGGGAACACTGAAGCTTTCTTT. The chain couples TRBV28 to TRBJ1-1; 8 bases are shared with TRBD1. From germline, CDR1 is MDHEN and CDR2 SYDVKM. V lost 7 bases to trimming and J lost 1 base; unmatched junction nucleotides: 5. CDR3 length equals 14 residues. Full variable domain (missing parts from reference TRBV28 and TRBJ1-1): DVKVTQSSRYLVKRTGEKVFLECVQDMDHENMFWYRQDPGLGLRLIYFSYDVKMKEKGDIPEGYSVSREKKERFSLILESASTNQTSMYLCASKHGTGNTEAFFGQGTRLTVV.

The chain joins TRBV2 to TRBJ1-4, with D possibly matching TRBD1 (5 bases). The CDR3 is made up of 15 amino acids. Germline V gene lookup returns CDR1 SNHLY and CDR2 FYNNEI. The V end lost 1 base, the J end lost 6 bases, and 12 bases lay between the germline ends. The CDR3 nucleotides are TGTGCCAGCAGTGAAGGGGGCAGGCTTTATGAAAAACTGTTTTTT. Its protein is CASSEGGRLYEKLFF.

The chain employs TRBV5-4 and TRBJ1-2; 10 positions agree with TRBD1. V gave up 3 bases and J gave up 11 bases; unmatched junction bases: 7. CDR3 length: 13 amino acids. Germline V CDR1 and CDR2: SGHNT, YYREEE (reference sequence). The CDR3 DNA sequence: TGTGCCAGCAGCTGGGAGAGGGACAGGGGTTACACCTTC. Its protein product is CASSWERDRGYTF.

The rearrangement uses TRBV11-2 and TRBJ2-7; TRBD2 matches at 9 bases. Per the germline V gene, CDR1 is SGHAT and CDR2 is FQNNGV. CDR3 length: 17 residues. V lost 4 bases to trimming and J lost 3 bases; unmatched junction nucleotides: 13. The chain's CDR3 is CASSSSSGVAGVYEQYF. The CDR3 coding sequence is TGTGCCAGCAGCTCGTCCTCAGGAGTAGCGGGGGTCTACGAGCAGTACTTC.

V is TRBV5-6 and J is TRBJ1-5; possibly TRBD1 for D (5 bases). The CDR3 extends over 13 amino acids. Germline V lookup: CDR1 SGHDT, CDR2 YYEEEE. Trimming pared 3 bases from V and 6 bases from J, leaving 10 bases between. The CDR3 DNA reads TGTGCCAGCAGCTCGACCCAGGGTCAGCCCCAGCATTTT. Residues: CASSSTQGQPQHF.

This clone was detected only a few times. This rearrangement joins TRBV5-6 to TRBJ1-5; possibly TRBD1 for D (5 bases). Trimming left V 4 bases short and J 5 bases short, with 10 bases between. This CDR3 has 13 residues. The germline CDR1 and CDR2 sequences are SGHDT and YYEEEE. For the CDR3, the DNA is TGTGCCAGCAGCGGTAGGGGCTATCAGCCCCAGCATTTT. Translation: CASSGRGYQPQHF.

The chain recombines TRBV5-6 with TRBJ1-5; 9 bases match TRBD1. The CDR3 runs 15 residues. Germline loops: CDR1 SGHDT, CDR2 YYEEEE. The V and J ends lost 4 bases and 2 bases, in that order; junction bases with no gene match: 4. The CDR3 here is CASSEGQGGNQPQHF. The CDR3 DNA sequence: TGTGCCAGCAGCGAGGGACAGGGAGGCAATCAGCCCCAGCATTTT.

This chain connects TRBV30 to TRBJ1-3; possible D gene TRBD1, 5 bases. The CDR3 consists of 14 residues. Looked up from germline, CDR1 is GTSNPN and CDR2 is SVGIG (reference sequence). The germline V and J ends were trimmed by 0 bases and 3 bases, with 9 bases remaining between them. CDR3 amino acids: CAWSVPRVGNTIYF. CDR3 DNA sequence: TGTGCCTGGAGTGTACCCAGGGTTGGAAACACCATATATTTT. Complete variable domain (other parts from reference TRBV30 and TRBJ1-3): SQTIHQWPATLVQPVGSPLSLECTVEGTSNPNLYWYRQAAGRGLQLLFYSVGIGQISSEVPQNLSASRPQDRQFILSSKKLLLSDSGFYLCAWSVPRVGNTIYFGEGSWLTVV.